This entry lists 31 T cell receptor beta chains sequenced from one sample in a study of radiotherapy plus CTLA-4 blockade in lung cancer. Sequencing used immunoSEQ multiplex PCR; TCRdb keeps in-frame clones, though not all of them. In the table there are approximately 19,000 clones, 86% of which are singletons. The sample consisted of peripheral blood, taken from a patient treated with radiotherapy plus ipilimumab. These receptor sequences come from a human donor with non-small cell lung cancer whose response to radiotherapy plus ipilimumab could not be evaluated.

The gene calls are TRBV27 and TRBJ2-1, with 11 positions matching TRBD2. This CDR3 spans 16 amino acids. Trimming took 4 bases from V and 5 from J; bases not matched to a gene: 7. From germline, CDR1 is MNHEY and CDR2 SMNVEV (reference sequence). CDR3 residues: CASSSYRTSGHNEQFF. CDR3 sequence (DNA): TGTGCCAGCAGTTCCTACCGGACTAGCGGGCACAATGAGCAGTTCTTC.

J is TRBJ1-1 and V is TRBV11-2; a possible D gene is TRBD1 (6 bases). This CDR3 is built from 15 residues. Germline V gene lookup returns CDR1 SGHAT and CDR2 FQNNGV. The germline V and J ends were trimmed by 5 bases and 4 bases, with 17 bases remaining between them. Here the CDR3 reads CASSGVTGFGTEAFF. In nucleotides, the CDR3 is TGTGCCAGCAGCGGGGTCACAGGGTTCGGCACTGAAGCTTTCTTT.

This clone was picked up a small number of times. The chain uses TRBV2 and TRBJ1-3; 9 bases line up with TRBD1. Germline loops: CDR1 SNHLY, CDR2 FYNNEI. V trimming: 7 bases; J trimming: 4 bases; junction bases outside the gene matches: 8. The CDR3 totals 15 residues. CDR3 sequence: CASTSGTGWGNTIYF. CDR3 DNA: TGTGCCAGCACCTCCGGGACAGGGTGGGGAAACACCATATATTTT.

This rearrangement joins TRBV5-1 to TRBJ2-2, with D perhaps TRBD1 (6 bases). The CDR3 contains 15 residues. Germline assignment: CDR1 SGHRS and CDR2 YFSETQ. Trimming left V 1 base short and J 6 bases short, with 13 bases between. CDR3 in amino acids: CASSLRQGMAGELFF. The CDR3 nucleotides are TGCGCCAGCAGCTTGAGGCAGGGGATGGCCGGGGAGCTGTTTTTT.

This clone was observed once. The rearrangement links TRBV5-1 to TRBJ2-5; 9 nucleotides align to TRBD2. The CDR3 is 17 residues long. The germline CDR1 and CDR2 sequences are SGHRS and YFSETQ. Losses at the gene ends were 2 bases for V and 2 bases for J; bases not matched to a gene: 10. The chain's CDR3 is CASSLRPAGGGQETQYF. The CDR3, as DNA: TGCGCCAGCAGCTTACGTCCAGCGGGGGGCGGACAAGAGACCCAGTACTTC.

The rearrangement links TRBV5-1 to TRBJ1-2; 8 bases line up with TRBD1. V lost 1 base to trimming and J lost 3 bases; unmatched junction nucleotides: 8. CDR1 SGHRS and CDR2 YFSETQ come from the germline V gene. This CDR3 has 16 amino acids. The CDR3 DNA follows: TGCGCCAGCAGCTTGTTGAGGGCAGGGGGCTACTATGGCTACACCTTC. Amino acids: CASSLLRAGGYYGYTF.

This sequence joins TRBV10-2 and TRBJ1-5, with D uncertain. The CDR3 totals 16 residues. Trimming shortened V by 4 bases and J by 2 bases, and 15 bases separated the two germline ends. Germline assignment: CDR1 WSHSY and CDR2 SAAADI. CDR3 DNA sequence: TGCGCCAGCAGTGGCGGCTTAGGGAGGGGCAATCAGCCCCAGCATTTT. It yields the protein CASSGGLGRGNQPQHF.

This sequence joins TRBV20-1 and TRBJ1-5, with a weak D call TRBD1 (6 bases). The CDR3 length is 11 residues. V was clipped by 5 bases and J by 7 bases, with 9 bases between them. Germline values: CDR1 DFQATT, CDR2 SNEGSKA (reference sequence). The CDR3 bases are TGCAGTGCTGGGGGGGCACAGCCCCAGCATTTT. It is translated as CSAGGAQPQHF.

This clone was seen just once. This chain links TRBV27 with TRBJ2-3; D gene uncertain. The CDR3 contains 15 residues. V lost 2 bases and J lost 3, with 12 bases in between. Germline V gene data show CDR1 as MNHEY and CDR2 as SMNVEV (reference sequence). The CDR3 nucleotides read TGTGCCAGCAGTTTACAGTTCCCTGGTACAGATACGCAGTATTTT. The encoded protein is CASSLQFPGTDTQYF.

The genes are TRBV27 and TRBJ1-1; the match to TRBD1 covers 7 bases. The CDR3 length is 14 residues. Trimming took 4 bases from V and 5 from J; bases not matched to a gene: 7. Germline assignment: CDR1 MNHEY and CDR2 SMNVEV (reference sequence). The CDR3 DNA reads TGTGCCAGCAGTTCCTCCGCAGGGGGAACTGAAGCTTTCTTT. Protein sequence: CASSSSAGGTEAFF.

This clone was detected only a few times. The rearrangement links TRBV4-1 to TRBJ1-1; D unresolved. The CDR3 sequence is 14 residues long. The V end was cut by 3 bases, the J end by 4 bases, with 12 bases between. CDR1 and CDR2 from the germline V gene are MGHRA and YSYEKL. CDR3 DNA sequence: TGCGCCAGCAGCCATTCTCAGGAGGGCACTGAAGCTTTCTTT. It is translated as CASSHSQEGTEAFF.

The DNA of the CDR3 is TGTGCCAGCAGCTTAGGGGTCCTAGCGGGGGGCCTAGATACGCAGTATTTT. It translates to CASSLGVLAGGLDTQYF. The chain carries TRBV7-9 and TRBJ2-3; TRBD2 aligns across 11 bases. CDR3 size: 17 residues. V shed 1 base and J 5 bases; nucleotides not matched to a gene: 8. Germline-derived CDR1 and CDR2 are SEHNR and FQNEAQ (reference sequence).

CDR3 loop: CASSVGRGSSTEAFF. As DNA, the CDR3 is TGTGCCAGCAGTGTTGGGAGGGGGAGTTCCACTGAAGCTTTCTTT. The J gene is TRBJ1-1, the V gene TRBV6-1; a weak D match, TRBD1 (6 bases). V dropped 4 bases and J dropped 4 bases, with 16 bases sitting between them. The CDR3 loop spans 15 amino acids. Germline V gene lookup returns CDR1 MNHNS and CDR2 SASEGT.

This rearrangement joins TRBV18 to TRBJ2-3; 8 positions match TRBD2. With 6 bases clipped from V and 4 bases from J, the junction kept 9 bases outside the gene matches. This CDR3 has 15 residues. Germline-derived CDR1 and CDR2 are KGHSH and LQKENI. The CDR3 loop reads CASSQSGSGADTQYF. In DNA form, the CDR3 reads TGTGCCAGCTCCCAAAGCGGGAGCGGAGCAGATACGCAGTATTTT. The full variable domain, completed using reference TRBV18 and TRBJ2-3, is NAGVMQNPRHLVRRRGQEARLRCSPMKGHSHVYWYRQLPEEGLKFMVYLQKENIIDESGMPKERFSAEFPKEGPSILRIQQVVRGDSAAYFCASSQSGSGADTQYFGPGTRLTVL.

The chain recombines TRBV6-1 with TRBJ2-5, with TRBD2 matching 7 bases. The CDR3 has 16 amino acids. V shed 0 bases, J shed 5 bases, and the junction held 9 bases outside the gene matches. Looked up from germline, CDR1 is MNHNS and CDR2 is SASEGT. The CDR3 bases are TGTGCCAGCAGTGAAGCAAGCGGGGTAAAATCTGAGACCCAGTACTTC. The encoded protein is CASSEASGVKSETQYF.

The chain couples TRBV21-1 to TRBJ1-5; the D call of TRBD1 is as the table states it, not checked on the DNA. TRBV21-1 is annotated as a pseudogene. This CDR3 is 16 amino acids long. CDR3 loop: CASIHQGARGNQPQHF. CDR3 sequence (DNA): TGTGCCAGCATACACCAGGGGGCGCGGGGCAATCAGCCCCAGCATTTT.

The CDR3 sequence: CASRLRGGRQETQYF. The CDR3, as DNA: TGTGCCAGTAGGCTGAGGGGGGGACGGCAAGAGACCCAGTACTTC. V gene TRBV19 combines with J gene TRBJ2-5; D is perhaps TRBD2 (7 bases). Germline-derived CDR1 and CDR2 are LNHDA and SQIVND (reference sequence). CDR3 length equals 15 residues. Trimming left V 6 bases short and J 2 bases short, with 16 bases between.

The chain combines TRBV6-5 with TRBJ2-5; 8 bases line up with TRBD1. CDR3 length: 15 residues. The germline V gene encodes CDR1 MNHEY and CDR2 SVGAGI. V lost 6 bases to trimming and J lost 0 bases; unmatched junction nucleotides: 6. The CDR3 DNA reads as TGTGCCAGCAGCCCGGGACAGGCGAACCAAGAGACCCAGTACTTC. It encodes CASSPGQANQETQYF.

J is TRBJ1-2 and V is TRBV28; 8 bases agree with TRBD1. Germline V gene sequence: CDR1 MDHEN, CDR2 SYDVKM. This CDR3 has 15 residues. The trim removed 8 bases at V and 3 bases at J, leaving 11 bases unmatched. The CDR3 loop is CASRQGPSPYYGYTF. The CDR3, as DNA: TGTGCCAGCCGACAGGGGCCCTCCCCATACTATGGCTACACCTTC.

The chain is built from TRBV28 and TRBJ1-5, with TRBD1 as a possible D gene (6 bases). The CDR3 has 15 residues. The V and J ends lost 5 bases and 2 bases respectively, with 13 bases between them. CDR1 is MDHEN, CDR2 SYDVKM, per germline. DNA of the CDR3: TGTGCCAGCAGTGGGGGGGCGATCGGCAATCAGCCCCAGCATTTT. Amino acid sequence: CASSGGAIGNQPQHF.

The chain carries TRBV28 and TRBJ2-7, with a tentative D call TRBD2 (6 bases). V was pared by 2 bases and J by 4 bases, with 21 bases between. Germline V gene data show CDR1 as MDHEN and CDR2 as SYDVKM. The CDR3 is made up of 17 amino acids. The CDR3 protein is CASSLSWSGRYSYEQYF. The CDR3 DNA reads TGTGCCAGCAGTTTAAGTTGGTCGGGGAGGTACAGTTACGAGCAGTACTTC.

This clone has a handful of counts. This chain connects TRBV4-2 to TRBJ2-7; maybe TRBD1 (5 bases). Between the trimmed V and J ends, which lost 1 base and 3 bases, there was a span of 10 bases. The CDR3 length is 14 residues. CDR1 and CDR2 (germline): LGHNA, YNFKEQ. The DNA for the CDR3 is TGTGCCAGCAGCCAAGGGCAGGGTGACTACGAGCAGTACTTC. It specifies CASSQGQGDYEQYF.

Only a few counts were recorded for this clone. This sequence joins TRBV6-6 and TRBJ2-1, with D unclear. The CDR3 sequence is 13 residues long. The V gene's germline CDR1 is MNHNY and CDR2 SVGAGI (reference sequence). Trimming removed 5 bases at V and 2 bases at J, with 7 bases between. The CDR3 nucleotides read TGTGCCAGCAGTCCCCTCGCCTACAATGAGCAGTTCTTC. Translation gives CASSPLAYNEQFF.

The J gene is TRBJ2-3, the V gene TRBV2, with 7 bases lining up with TRBD2. V lost 0 bases and J lost 3; bases outside the gene matches: 6. The CDR3 consists of 16 residues. Germline values: CDR1 SNHLY, CDR2 FYNNEI. The CDR3 nucleotides are TGTGCCAGCAGTGAAGCAGCGGGGATGCGAACAGATACGCAGTATTTT. Translating gives CASSEAAGMRTDTQYF.

The rearrangement uses TRBV10-1 and TRBJ2-5, with 12 bases matching TRBD1. The DNA end is more similar to TRBJ2-7, so the J call may be wrong. Germline V gives CDR1 WNHNN, CDR2 SYGVQD (reference sequence). CDR3 length: 14 amino acids. CDR3 DNA sequence: TGCGCCAGCAGCGCGGGACAGGGGGCTGACGAGCAGTACTTC. Translated: CASSAGQGADEQYF.

The DNA of the CDR3 is TGTGCCAGCAGTTACGGCAGGGGCACAGATACGCAGTATTTT. As protein: CASSYGRGTDTQYF. V is TRBV6-6 and J is TRBJ2-3, with D possibly matching TRBD1 (5 bases). Trimming stripped 2 bases from V and 1 base from J, with 7 bases between. The CDR3 length is 14 residues. The germline V gene encodes CDR1 MNHNY and CDR2 SVGAGI (reference sequence).

V usage is TRBV10-2 and J usage is TRBJ2-2; 8 bases match TRBD1. V dropped 6 bases and J dropped 3; count of bases not matched to a gene: 3. This CDR3 spans 14 amino acids. CDR1 is WSHSY and CDR2 is SAAADI in the germline V gene. This CDR3 reads CASSGQGYTGELFF. The CDR3 DNA reads as TGCGCCAGCAGCGGACAGGGATACACCGGGGAGCTGTTTTTT.

This sequence joins TRBV7-6 and TRBJ2-1, with TRBD2 identical over 10 bases. Germline assignment: CDR1 SGHVS and CDR2 FNYEAQ. V shed 3 bases and J 4 bases; nucleotides not matched to a gene: 3. CDR3 length: 15 residues. CDR3 DNA sequence: TGTGCCAGCAGCTTGGCTAGCGGGGGTTACAATGAGCAGTTCTTC. Its protein product is CASSLASGGYNEQFF. Full variable domain (missing parts from reference TRBV7-6 and TRBJ2-1): GAGVSQSPRYKVTKRGQDVALRCDPISGHVSLYWYRQALGQGPEFLTYFNYEAQQDKSGLPNDRFSAERPEGSISTLTIQRTEQRDSAMYRCASSLASGGYNEQFFGPGTRLTVL.

About this clone itself: Other nucleotide sequences from this sample produce the same CDR3. This chain links TRBV4-3 with TRBJ2-2, with 7 bases that match TRBD2. There are 15 residues in the CDR3. Trimming removed 0 bases from V and 5 bases from J; junction bases left unmatched: 3. Germline assignment: CDR1 LGHNA and CDR2 YSLEER. This chain's CDR3 is CASSQEGGRTGELFF. CDR3 DNA sequence: TGCGCCAGCAGCCAAGAGGGGGGGAGGACCGGGGAGCTGTTTTTT.

V and J are TRBV18 and TRBJ1-5; D perhaps matches TRBD1 (5 bases). Trimming took off 4 bases at V and 6 bases at J, with 13 bases between the two ends. The length of the CDR3 is 14 residues. Looked up from germline, CDR1 is KGHSH and CDR2 is LQKENI. The CDR3 sequence is CASSLQGPPQPQHF. The CDR3 nucleotides are TGTGCCAGCTCACTCCAGGGCCCTCCTCAGCCCCAGCATTTT.

The J gene is TRBJ2-2, the V gene TRBV28; 9 bases line up with TRBD1. Germline trimming cut 6 bases from V and 4 bases from J; bases unmatched to any gene: 0. Germline V gives CDR1 MDHEN, CDR2 SYDVKM. The CDR3 sequence is 13 residues long. The DNA for the CDR3 is TGTGCCAGCAGGGGACAGGGCACCGGGGAGCTGTTTTTT. Amino acid sequence: CASRGQGTGELFF.